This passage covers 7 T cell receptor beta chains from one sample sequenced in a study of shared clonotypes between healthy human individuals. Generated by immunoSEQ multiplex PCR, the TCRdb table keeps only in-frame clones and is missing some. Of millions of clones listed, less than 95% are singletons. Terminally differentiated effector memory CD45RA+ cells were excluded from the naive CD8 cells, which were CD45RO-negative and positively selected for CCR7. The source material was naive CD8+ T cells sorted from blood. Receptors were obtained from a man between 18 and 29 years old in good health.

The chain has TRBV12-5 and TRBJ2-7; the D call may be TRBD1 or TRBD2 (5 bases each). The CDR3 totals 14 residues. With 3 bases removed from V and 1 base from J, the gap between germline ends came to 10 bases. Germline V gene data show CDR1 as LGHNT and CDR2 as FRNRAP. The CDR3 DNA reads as TGTGCTAGTGGTTTAGGGACGCTTTCCTACGAGCAGTACTTC. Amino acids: CASGLGTLSYEQYF. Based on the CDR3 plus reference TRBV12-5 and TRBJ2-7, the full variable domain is DARVTQTPRHKVTEMGQEVTMRCQPILGHNTVFWYRQTMMQGLELLAYFRNRAPLDDSGMPKDRFSAEMPDATLATLKIQPSEPRDSAVYFCASGLGTLSYEQYFGPGTRLTVT.

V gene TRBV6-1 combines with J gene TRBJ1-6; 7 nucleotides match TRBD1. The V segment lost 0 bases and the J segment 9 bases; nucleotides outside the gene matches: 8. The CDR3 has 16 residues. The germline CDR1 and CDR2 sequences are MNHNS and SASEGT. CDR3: CASSEALGGGGSPLHF. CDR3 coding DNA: TGTGCCAGCAGTGAAGCGCTAGGAGGGGGCGGTTCACCCCTCCACTTT.

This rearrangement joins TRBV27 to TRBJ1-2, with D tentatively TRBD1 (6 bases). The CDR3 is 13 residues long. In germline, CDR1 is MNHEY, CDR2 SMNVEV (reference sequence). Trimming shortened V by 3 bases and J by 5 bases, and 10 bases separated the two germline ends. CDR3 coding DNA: TGTGCCAGCAGTTTGACGGACAGATATGGCTACACCTTC. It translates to CASSLTDRYGYTF.

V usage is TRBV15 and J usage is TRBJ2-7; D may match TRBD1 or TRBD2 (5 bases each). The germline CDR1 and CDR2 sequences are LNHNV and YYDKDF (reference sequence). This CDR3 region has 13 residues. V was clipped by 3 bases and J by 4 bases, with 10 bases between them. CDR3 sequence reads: CATSRNGGYEQYF. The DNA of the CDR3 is TGTGCCACCAGCAGGAATGGGGGTTACGAGCAGTACTTC.

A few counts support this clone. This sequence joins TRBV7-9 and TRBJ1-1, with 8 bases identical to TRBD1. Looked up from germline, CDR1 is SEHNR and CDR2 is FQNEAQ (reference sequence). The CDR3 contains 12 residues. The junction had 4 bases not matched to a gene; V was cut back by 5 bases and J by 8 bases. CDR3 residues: CASSEGQGEAFF. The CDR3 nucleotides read TGTGCCAGCAGCGAAGGACAGGGAGAAGCTTTCTTT.

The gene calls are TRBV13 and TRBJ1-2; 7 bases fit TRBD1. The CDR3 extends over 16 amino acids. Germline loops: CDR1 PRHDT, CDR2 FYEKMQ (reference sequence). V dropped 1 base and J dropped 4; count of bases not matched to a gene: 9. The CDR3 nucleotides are TGTGCCAGCAGCTTAGAATCTGACAGGGAAACCTATGGCTACACCTTC. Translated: CASSLESDRETYGYTF.

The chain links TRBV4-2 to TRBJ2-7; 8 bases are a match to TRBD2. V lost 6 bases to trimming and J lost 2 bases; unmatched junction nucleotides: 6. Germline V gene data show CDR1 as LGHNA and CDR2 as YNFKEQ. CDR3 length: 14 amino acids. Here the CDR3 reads CASRDPGGAYEQYF. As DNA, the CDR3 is TGTGCCAGCAGGGACCCGGGGGGGGCCTACGAGCAGTACTTC.